This T cell receptor beta chain was captured by sequencing in a study of T cells after yellow fever vaccination. TCRdb reprocessed the 5' RACE reads via MiXCR and lists one record per CDR3 protein. The table lists just under 600,000 distinct CDR3 sequences, about 14% of them singletons. The V gene lost 8 bases and the J gene lost 4 bases, with 24 bases spanning the gap. The length of the CDR3 is 16 residues. Germline-derived CDR1 and CDR2 are DFQATT and SNEGSKA (reference sequence). The J gene is TRBJ1-3, the V gene TRBV20-1, with no clear D. The TCR originated in a man aged 30 to 39 who received the YFV17D yellow fever vaccine. The sequencing here drew on PBMCs, taken on the day of the yellow fever booster vaccination. CDR3 bases: TGCAGTTTGATCCGCACACTGCGAGTCACGGGAAACACCATATATTTT. This gives the protein CSLIRTLRVTGNTIYF.